Below, 26 T cell receptor beta chains from the same sample are listed, as sequenced in a study of T cells in Graves' hyperthyroidism and ophthalmopathy. Template material for amplifying TCR beta CDR3 regions consisted of RNA transcripts. The TCR CDR3 was amplified in a first-round RT-PCR using the HTBI primer set. TCRdb passed the multiplex PCR reads through MiXCR, listing each CDR3 protein once. The sample records about 560,000 distinct CDR3 sequences, 16% being singletons. The specimen was blood. The source is a young woman with Graves' hyperthyroidism.

This clonotype was detected ten times or more. As DNA, the CDR3 is TGTGCCAGCAGACAACAGGGGAGGGATTATGGCTACACCTTC. Translation gives CASRQQGRDYGYTF. V is TRBV12-3 or TRBV12-4 and J is TRBJ1-2; 7 positions agree with TRBD1. The length of the CDR3 is 14 residues. The V segment lost 6 bases and the J segment 5 bases; nucleotides outside the gene matches: 9.

This chain joins TRBV20-1 and TRBJ2-7; 8 bases map to TRBD1. With 5 bases clipped from V and 3 bases from J, the junction kept 9 bases outside the gene matches. The CDR3 loop spans 14 amino acids. CDR1 is DFQATT and CDR2 is SNEGSKA in the germline V gene (reference sequence). Here the CDR3 reads CSAGLRTGNYEQYF. In nucleotides, the CDR3 is TGCAGTGCTGGTCTTCGGACAGGGAACTACGAGCAGTACTTC.

This clonotype was counted many times. The chain links TRBV10-2 to TRBJ1-5; no firm D call. Germline CDR1 reads WSHSY; CDR2 reads SAAADI. Trimming cost V 0 bases and J 7 bases, with 16 bases left between them. This CDR3 has 16 amino acids. The CDR3 coding sequence is TGCGCCAGCAGTGAGTCAGACAACAGTGCGGACCAGCCCCAGCATTTT. Residues: CASSESDNSADQPQHF.

This sequence joins TRBV7-8 and TRBJ2-6; the D gene is possibly TRBD2 (5 bases). Germline assignment: CDR1 SGHVS and CDR2 FQNEAQ. The CDR3 runs to 17 residues. Trimming removed 6 bases from V and 3 bases from J, with 18 bases in between. The CDR3 coding sequence is TGTGCCAGCAGTTCCATCGGACTTAACTATGGGGCCAACGTCCTGACTTTC. Translated, it gives CASSSIGLNYGANVLTF.

The chain links TRBV19 to TRBJ2-4; a possible D gene is TRBD1 (6 bases). The V gene's germline CDR1 is LNHDA and CDR2 SQIVND (reference sequence). The V end was cut by 10 bases, the J end by 6 bases, with 19 bases between. The CDR3 is 14 residues long. CDR3 sequence: CATSGVPLGNIQYF. DNA of the CDR3: TGTGCCACCTCAGGGGTTCCTCTCGGAAACATTCAGTACTTC.

This clonotype was seen many times. The chain recombines TRBV28 with TRBJ2-7; D gene uncertain. This CDR3 has 12 residues. Trimming stripped 4 bases from V and 1 base from J, with 5 bases between. Germline-derived CDR1 and CDR2 are MDHEN and SYDVKM. The DNA of the CDR3 is TGTGCCAGCAGTTCCCCATCCTACGAGCAGTACTTC. The encoded protein is CASSSPSYEQYF.

This clonotype was seen repeatedly, ten times or more. The V call is TRBV6-5, the J call TRBJ2-7, with 7 positions matching TRBD1. Germline CDR1 and CDR2: MNHEY and SVGAGI. The CDR3 runs 17 residues. V was pared by 2 bases and J by 2 bases, with 12 bases of the junction left unmatched. The CDR3 DNA follows: TGTGCCAGCAGTTACACCACCGGGACAGTCCCGGCCTACGAGCAGTACTTC. Translated: CASSYTTGTVPAYEQYF.

The CDR3 DNA is TGCAGTGCTAGAGAGTTGGGACTTAACACCGGGGAGCTGTTTTTT. The encoded protein is CSARELGLNTGELFF. The chain recombines TRBV20-1 with TRBJ2-2; TRBD2 is a possible D gene (6 bases). V lost 0 bases and J lost 2, with 10 bases in between. Germline CDR1 and CDR2: DFQATT and SNEGSKA (reference sequence). The CDR3 spans 15 residues.

Remarks on this clonotype: Since a much larger clone is just one base distant, this may be a read error. This chain uses TRBV7-9 with TRBJ1-6; D is uncertain. The CDR3 spans 13 residues. CDR1 and CDR2 (germline): SEHNR, FQNEAQ (reference sequence). The CDR3 region is CASSLEADSPPHF. The CDR3 bases are TGTGCCAGCAGCTTAGAAGCAGATTCACCCCCCCACTTT.

The genes are TRBV5-1 and TRBJ2-1, with TRBD2 matching 14 bases. Per the germline V gene, CDR1 is SGHRS and CDR2 is YFSETQ. This CDR3 spans 17 amino acids. The J segment lost 7 bases and the V segment lost 2 bases, leaving 8 bases of the junction unmatched. In nucleotides, the CDR3 is TGCGCCAGCAGCTTAAGATCGACTAGCGGGAGGGGGAATGAGCAGTTCTTC. The encoded protein is CASSLRSTSGRGNEQFF.

The chain couples TRBV2 to TRBJ2-7; 7 positions match TRBD2. Germline V gene data show CDR1 as SNHLY and CDR2 as FYNNEI. V was clipped by 8 bases and J by 0 bases; unmatched bases: 7. CDR3 length equals 14 residues. This CDR3 reads CASGRDEYSYEQYF. The CDR3 DNA is TGTGCCAGCGGGAGGGACGAGTACTCCTACGAGCAGTACTTC.

In its sample, this clonotype was seen many times. The rearrangement joins TRBV12-3 or TRBV12-4 to TRBJ2-2, with 11 bases that match TRBD2. V lost 6 bases and J lost 1; bases outside the gene matches: 10. This CDR3 has 18 residues. CDR3 in amino acids: CASSLPTSGELNTGELFF. The CDR3 DNA reads TGTGCCAGCAGCCTGCCGACTAGCGGGGAATTGAACACCGGGGAGCTGTTTTTT.

This rearrangement joins TRBV2 to TRBJ1-1, with 9 bases lining up with TRBD1. CDR3 length: 16 amino acids. The germline V gene has CDR1 SNHLY and CDR2 FYNNEI. The trim removed 7 bases at V and 4 bases at J, leaving 13 bases unmatched. This chain's CDR3 is CASNTRLQGAVTEAFF. As DNA, the CDR3 is TGTGCCAGCAACACCAGATTACAGGGGGCGGTCACTGAAGCTTTCTTT.

Notes on this clonotype: A read error may account for a junction end that differs from germline. The chain combines TRBV4-1 with TRBJ2-7; D may be TRBD1 (5 bases). The CDR3 loop spans 14 amino acids. Germline assignment: CDR1 MGHRA and CDR2 YSYEKL. CDR3: CASSSQVPPYEQCF. CDR3 sequence (DNA): TGCGCCAGCAGCTCACAGGTACCCCCCTACGAGCAGTGCTTC.

This chain links TRBV20-1 with TRBJ2-1, with 10 bases aligning to TRBD2. Germline trimming cut 5 bases from V and 4 bases from J; bases unmatched to any gene: 5. Germline V gene data show CDR1 as DFQATT and CDR2 as SNEGSKA (reference sequence). The CDR3 totals 14 residues. Here the CDR3 DNA reads TGCAGTGCTTTAGAACTAGCGGGATACAATGAGCAGTTCTTC. Translated: CSALELAGYNEQFF.

The table lists this clonotype with a few counts. This chain links TRBV20-1 with TRBJ1-1; the D gene is possibly TRBD1 (5 bases). The CDR3 runs to 15 residues. V lost 1 base to trimming and J lost 0 bases, with 12 bases between them. Germline CDR1 and CDR2: DFQATT and SNEGSKA (reference sequence). Written as DNA, the CDR3 is TGCAGTGCTAGAGTGGGAGGGGACCTGAACACTGAAGCTTTCTTT. Residues: CSARVGGDLNTEAFF.

This clonotype showed up many times. The J gene is TRBJ2-5, the V gene TRBV6-5; 7 bases are shared with TRBD2. V shed 6 bases, J shed 4 bases, and the junction held 14 bases outside the gene matches. Germline-derived CDR1 and CDR2 are MNHEY and SVGAGI. The CDR3 is made up of 16 amino acids. This chain's CDR3 is CASSLTRPGGRETQYF. The CDR3 DNA is TGTGCCAGCAGCCTTACCCGTCCCGGGGGGAGAGAGACCCAGTACTTC.

This clonotype was counted a few times. V usage is TRBV20-1 and J usage is TRBJ2-7, with 11 positions matching TRBD2. The V segment lost 4 bases and the J segment 4 bases; nucleotides outside the gene matches: 6. This CDR3 is 14 amino acids long. The germline gives CDR1 DFQATT, CDR2 SNEGSKA (reference sequence). The CDR3 loop is CSATELAGAYEQYF. CDR3 bases: TGCAGTGCTACCGAACTAGCGGGGGCGTACGAGCAGTACTTC.

The chain employs TRBV12-3 or TRBV12-4 and TRBJ2-5, with 9 positions matching TRBD1. J gave up 4 bases and V 10 bases, and 13 bases lay outside the gene matches. CDR3 length equals 15 residues. CDR3 sequence reads: CATALGQGLSETQYF. CDR3 in DNA: TGTGCCACGGCCCTGGGACAGGGTTTATCAGAGACCCAGTACTTC.

The table lists this clonotype with many counts. The chain joins TRBV12-3 or TRBV12-4 to TRBJ1-6; D remains ambiguous. V gave up 7 bases and J gave up 14 bases, with 18 bases separating them. The CDR3 is made up of 13 amino acids. The CDR3 spells CASTPGPLRTLHF. The CDR3 DNA reads as TGTGCCAGCACCCCTGGGCCCCTTCGTACCCTCCACTTT.

This clonotype was detected many times. The genes are TRBV24-1 and TRBJ1-2; D unresolved. The V gene lost 3 bases and the J gene lost 5 bases, with 12 bases spanning the gap. The germline gives CDR1 KGHDR, CDR2 SFDVKD. The CDR3 runs 14 residues. CDR3 DNA sequence: TGTGCCACCAGTGATCCCAGACTGGGGTATGGCTACACCTTC. This gives the protein CATSDPRLGYGYTF.

This rearrangement joins TRBV7-9 to TRBJ2-5, with a tentative D call TRBD2 (5 bases). Germline loops: CDR1 SEHNR, CDR2 FQNEAQ (reference sequence). Trimming shortened V by 4 bases and J by 5 bases, and 17 bases separated the two germline ends. CDR3 length equals 15 residues. The CDR3 protein is CASSSTNRPGETQYF. The CDR3 DNA reads TGTGCCAGCAGCTCTACGAACCGGCCGGGGGAGACCCAGTACTTC. Variable domain in full (rest from reference TRBV7-9 and TRBJ2-5): DTGVSQNPRHKITKRGQNVTFRCDPISEHNRLYWYRQTLGQGPEFLTYFQNEAQLEKSRLLSDRFSAERPKGSFSTLEIQRTEQGDSAMYLCASSSTNRPGETQYFGPGTRLLVL.

The chain has TRBV27 and TRBJ2-2; no reliable D call. CDR3 length: 14 amino acids. Germline V lookup: CDR1 MNHEY, CDR2 SMNVEV (reference sequence). V lost 6 bases and J 1 base, leaving 9 bases between the germline ends. CDR3 region: CASSHRLNTGELFF. In DNA, the CDR3 is TGTGCCAGCAGCCACAGACTGAACACCGGGGAGCTGTTTTTT.

This clonotype occurred a few times. The V and J genes are TRBV20-1 and TRBJ2-1, with TRBD2 matching over 7 bases. This CDR3 contains 11 residues. Losses at the gene ends were 2 bases for V and 10 bases for J; bases not matched to a gene: 2. Germline CDR1 reads DFQATT; CDR2 reads SNEGSKA (reference sequence). Here the CDR3 DNA reads TGCAGTGCTAGACTAGCGGAAGAGCAGTTCTTC. Translation: CSARLAEEQFF.

This clonotype has at least ten counts. The chain has TRBV10-3 and TRBJ1-1; 8 bases match TRBD1. CDR1 is ENHRY and CDR2 is SYGVKD in the germline V gene. Trimming took 9 bases from V and 1 from J; bases not matched to a gene: 1. The CDR3 runs 12 residues. DNA for the CDR3: TGTGCCATTGGGACAGGGAACACTGAAGCTTTCTTT. Translated: CAIGTGNTEAFF.

This clonotype was seen at least ten times. The chain combines TRBV7-2 with TRBJ1-6; the D gene is possibly TRBD1 (6 bases). The CDR3 has 15 residues. Germline CDR1 SGHTA, CDR2 FQGNSA. The V gene lost 5 bases and the J gene lost 3 bases, with 11 bases spanning the gap. Written as DNA, the CDR3 is TGTGCCAGCAGCGCCCAGGGGAACTATAATTCACCCCTCCACTTT. This sequence encodes CASSAQGNYNSPLHF.